Below are 28 T cell receptor beta chains sequenced from a single sample in a study of monozygotic twins with inflammatory bowel disease. From the 5' RACE reads, TCRdb lists one entry per CDR3 protein and no DNA. The specimen's table records 200,000 to 250,000 distinct CDR3 sequences. The sample taken for sequencing was blood. The receptors shown here come from a human donor with ulcerative colitis or Crohn's disease, or a healthy co-twin of an affected twin (not recorded which).

The chain has TRBV5-4 and TRBJ2-1; checking the TCRdb D call of TRBD1 is not possible without DNA. CDR3 length equals 15 residues. CDR1 is SGHNT and CDR2 is YYREEE in the germline V gene (reference sequence). The CDR3 protein is CASSLGGASYNEQFF.

V and J are TRBV12-3 or TRBV12-4 and TRBJ2-2; TCRdb reports TRBD1, a call that lacks DNA to check it against. This CDR3 has 13 residues. CDR3 in amino acids: CASSFWGAGELFF.

The genes are TRBV7-3 and TRBJ2-5; with no DNA, the TCRdb D assignment of TRBD2 cannot be verified. CDR1 and CDR2 (germline): SGHTA, FQGTGA. The CDR3 has 18 residues. CDR3 sequence reads: CASSSTGTSGRASETQYF. Full variable domain (remainder filled in from reference TRBV7-3 and TRBJ2-5): GAGVSQTPSNKVTEKGKYVELRCDPISGHTALYWYRQSLGQGPEFLIYFQGTGAADDSGLPNDRFFAVRPEGSVSTLKIQRTERGDSAVYLCASSSTGTSGRASETQYFGPGTRLLVL.

The chain employs TRBV6-1 and TRBJ1-1. CDR1 MNHNS and CDR2 SASEGT come from the germline V gene. The CDR3 extends over 14 amino acids. This CDR3 reads CASSERGGATEAFF.

The J gene is TRBJ1-5, the V gene TRBV4-1. This CDR3 has 13 residues. Germline V gives CDR1 MGHRA, CDR2 YSYEKL. This chain's CDR3 is CASSQASGQPQHF.

The chain combines TRBV6-5 with TRBJ1-6. This CDR3 has 16 residues. The V gene's germline CDR1 is MNHEY and CDR2 SVGAGI. The CDR3 sequence is CASSYDWSSYNSPLHF.

The chain has TRBV12-3 or TRBV12-4 and TRBJ1-6; the D gene TCRdb calls, TRBD1, cannot be checked with no DNA. The CDR3 has 15 amino acids. The CDR3 protein is CASRYRQGADSPLHF.

The gene calls are TRBV3-1 and TRBJ2-1; TCRdb proposes TRBD1, but this gene call is untestable without DNA. The CDR3 runs to 17 residues. CDR1 is LGHDT and CDR2 is YNNKEL in the germline V gene (reference sequence). The CDR3: CASGPLSWDRGKNEQFF.

CDR3: CASSPAETPFYEQYF. V gene TRBV5-1 combines with J gene TRBJ2-7; as DNA is missing, the TRBD1 call by TCRdb cannot be tested. The germline V gene encodes CDR1 SGHRS and CDR2 YFSETQ. This CDR3 region has 15 residues.

V and J are TRBV7-9 and TRBJ2-1; TCRdb outputs TRBD1, but without DNA this stays unchecked. Germline CDR1 SEHNR, CDR2 FQNEAQ (reference sequence). The CDR3 spans 15 residues. The CDR3 here is CASSWGDREYNEQFF.

The chain recombines TRBV5-1 with TRBJ2-3; the D gene TCRdb calls, TRBD2, cannot be checked with no DNA. The CDR3 sequence is 16 residues long. Germline V CDR1 and CDR2: SGHRS, YFSETQ. CDR3: CASSLDAGSNTDTQYF.

The chain links TRBV14 to TRBJ2-7. CDR3 size: 13 residues. CDR1 and CDR2 from the germline V gene are SGHDN and FVKESK. The CDR3 loop is CASSQGYFWEQYF. The full variable domain, rest sourced from reference TRBV14 and TRBJ2-7, is EAGVTQFPSHSVIEKGQTVTLRCDPISGHDNLYWYRRVMGKEIKFLLHFVKESKQDESGMPNNRFLAERTGGTYSTLKVQPAELEDSGVYFCASSQGYFWEQYFGPGTRLTVT.

The chain is built from TRBV12-3 or TRBV12-4 and TRBJ1-2; TCRdb's D call, TRBD1, is unchecked because there is no DNA. The CDR3 runs to 12 residues. The CDR3 protein is CASSRGQSGYTF.

The V call is TRBV3-1, the J call TRBJ2-2. From germline, CDR1 is LGHDT and CDR2 YNNKEL (reference sequence). The CDR3 runs to 18 residues. The CDR3 spells CASSSDLGAGQNTGELFF.

The rearrangement links TRBV7-8 to TRBJ1-6. The CDR3 is 16 residues long. Germline lookup yields CDR1 SGHVS and CDR2 FQNEAQ. CDR3 protein: CASSYSDGRDNSPLHF.

The chain has TRBV27 and TRBJ2-5; there is no DNA to check the TCRdb D call of TRBD1. The germline V gene has CDR1 MNHEY and CDR2 SMNVEV (reference sequence). This CDR3 is built from 16 residues. The CDR3 is CASSLWGGGPQETQYF.

The rearrangement joins TRBV7-2 to TRBJ1-6; TCRdb names TRBD1, which stays unverified in the absence of DNA. The CDR3 covers 15 residues. Germline-derived CDR1 and CDR2 are SGHTA and FQGNSA. Here the CDR3 reads CASSYGTARDSPLHF.

The chain carries TRBV2 and TRBJ2-5. The CDR3 is 14 residues long. Germline V gene data show CDR1 as SNHLY and CDR2 as FYNNEI. CDR3: CASIAESKGETQYF.

The CDR3 here is CASSGDSGRYEQFF. This chain uses TRBV5-1 with TRBJ2-1; the D call of TRBD1 rests on TCRdb alone, since no DNA is present to check it. Germline V gene data show CDR1 as SGHRS and CDR2 as YFSETQ. CDR3 length: 14 residues.

The rearrangement joins TRBV12-3 or TRBV12-4 to TRBJ1-6; TCRdb calls TRBD1, which cannot be checked without DNA. This CDR3 has 16 residues. The CDR3 reads CASRRKSGARGSPLHF.

The chain employs TRBV7-8 and TRBJ1-1; the D gene TCRdb calls, TRBD1, cannot be checked with no DNA. The CDR3 extends over 15 amino acids. Germline lookup yields CDR1 SGHVS and CDR2 FQNEAQ. The chain's CDR3 is CASSLQGDPKAEAFF.

This sequence joins TRBV5-1 and TRBJ2-5; TCRdb selects TRBD1, and the lack of DNA leaves this call unchecked. CDR1 and CDR2 from the germline V gene are SGHRS and YFSETQ. The CDR3 runs 15 residues. The CDR3 loop is CASSLEGTGKETQYF.

The rearrangement uses TRBV18 and TRBJ1-2; with no DNA, the TCRdb D assignment of TRBD1 cannot be verified. The germline gives CDR1 KGHSH, CDR2 LQKENI. This CDR3 is built from 15 residues. CDR3 in amino acids: CASSPPVTGGYGYTF.

The chain combines TRBV5-1 with TRBJ2-7; TCRdb outputs TRBD2, but without DNA this stays unchecked. Germline CDR1 SGHRS, CDR2 YFSETQ. The CDR3 runs 17 residues. The CDR3 region is CASSLAPDTSGTNEQYF.

The chain is built from TRBV3-1 and TRBJ1-1. Per germline, CDR1 LGHDT and CDR2 YNNKEL (reference sequence). The CDR3 is 14 residues long. CDR3 in amino acids: CASSPITLNTEAFF.

The chain combines TRBV11-2 with TRBJ1-2. From germline, CDR1 is SGHAT and CDR2 FQNNGV. The CDR3 consists of 13 residues. The CDR3 loop reads CASSRDGRYGYTF.

V is TRBV12-3 or TRBV12-4 and J is TRBJ1-2. The CDR3 is made up of 14 amino acids. CDR3 sequence: CASSRTTELRGYTF.

The gene calls are TRBV18 and TRBJ1-1. There are 15 residues in the CDR3. Germline V gene data show CDR1 as KGHSH and CDR2 as LQKENI. The CDR3 protein is CASSPPNDRNTEAFF.